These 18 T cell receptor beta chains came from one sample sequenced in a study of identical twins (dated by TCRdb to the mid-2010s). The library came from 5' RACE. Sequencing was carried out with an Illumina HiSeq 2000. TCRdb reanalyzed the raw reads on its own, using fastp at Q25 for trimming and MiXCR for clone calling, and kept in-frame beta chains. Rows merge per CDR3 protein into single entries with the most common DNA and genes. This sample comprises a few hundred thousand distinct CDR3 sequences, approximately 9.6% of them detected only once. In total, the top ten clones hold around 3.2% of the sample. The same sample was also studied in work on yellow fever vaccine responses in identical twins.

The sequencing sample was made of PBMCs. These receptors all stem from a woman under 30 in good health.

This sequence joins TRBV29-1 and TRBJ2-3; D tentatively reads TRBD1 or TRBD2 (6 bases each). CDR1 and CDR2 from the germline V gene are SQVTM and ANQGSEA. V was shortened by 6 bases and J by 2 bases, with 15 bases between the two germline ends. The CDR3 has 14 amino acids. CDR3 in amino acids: CSVLGGLVTDTQYF. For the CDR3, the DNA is TGCAGCGTCTTAGGGGGACTCGTCACAGATACGCAGTATTTT.

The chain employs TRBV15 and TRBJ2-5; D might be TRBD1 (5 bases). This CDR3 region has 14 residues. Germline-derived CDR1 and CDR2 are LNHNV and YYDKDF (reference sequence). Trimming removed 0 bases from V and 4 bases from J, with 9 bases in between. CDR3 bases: TGTGCCACCAGCAGAGACCAGGGCATAGAGACCCAGTACTTC. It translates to CATSRDQGIETQYF.

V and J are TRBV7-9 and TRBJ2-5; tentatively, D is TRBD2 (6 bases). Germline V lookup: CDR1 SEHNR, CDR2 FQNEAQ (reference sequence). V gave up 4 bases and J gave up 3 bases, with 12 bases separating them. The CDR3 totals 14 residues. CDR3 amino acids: CASSYIPGEETQYF. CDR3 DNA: TGTGCCAGCAGCTATATCCCGGGGGAAGAGACCCAGTACTTC.

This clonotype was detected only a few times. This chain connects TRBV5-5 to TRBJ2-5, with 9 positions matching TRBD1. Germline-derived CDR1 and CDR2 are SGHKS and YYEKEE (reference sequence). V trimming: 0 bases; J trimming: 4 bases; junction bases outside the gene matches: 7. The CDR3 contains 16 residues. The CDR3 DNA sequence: TGTGCCAGCAGCTTGGCCGGAACAGGGGGCTCAGAGACCCAGTACTTC. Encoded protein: CASSLAGTGGSETQYF.

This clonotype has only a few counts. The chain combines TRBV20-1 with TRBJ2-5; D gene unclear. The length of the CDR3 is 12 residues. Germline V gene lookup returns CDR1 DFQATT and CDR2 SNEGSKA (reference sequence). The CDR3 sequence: CRRGGSQETQYF. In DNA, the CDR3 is TGCAGGCGCGGCGGCAGTCAAGAGACCCAGTACTTC.

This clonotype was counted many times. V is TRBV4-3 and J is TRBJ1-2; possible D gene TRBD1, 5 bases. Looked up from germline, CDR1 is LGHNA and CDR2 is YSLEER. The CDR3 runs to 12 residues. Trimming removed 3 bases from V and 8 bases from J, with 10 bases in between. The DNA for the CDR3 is TGCGCCAGCAGCCAGGGGGTGGGCGGCTACACCTTC. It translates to CASSQGVGGYTF.

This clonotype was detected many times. The CDR3 here is CASSPTSGNNEQFF. DNA for the CDR3: TGTGCCAGCAGCCCCACTAGCGGTAACAATGAGCAGTTCTTC. The genes are TRBV9 and TRBJ2-1; 8 bases fit TRBD2. CDR3 length equals 14 residues. After removal of 4 bases from V and 5 bases from J, the junction contained 5 bases not matched to a gene. Germline V gene lookup returns CDR1 SGDLS and CDR2 YYNGEE.

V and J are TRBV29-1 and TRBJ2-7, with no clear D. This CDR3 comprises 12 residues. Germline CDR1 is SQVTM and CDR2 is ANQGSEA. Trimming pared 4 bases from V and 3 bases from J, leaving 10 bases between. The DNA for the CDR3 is TGCAGCGTTGTCGGGCCCCTCTACGAGCAGTACTTC. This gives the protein CSVVGPLYEQYF.

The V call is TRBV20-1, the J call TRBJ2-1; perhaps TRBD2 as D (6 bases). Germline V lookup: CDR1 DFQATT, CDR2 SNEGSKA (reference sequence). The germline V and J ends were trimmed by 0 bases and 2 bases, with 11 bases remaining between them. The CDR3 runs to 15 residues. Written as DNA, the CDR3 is TGCAGTGCTAGAGACCTGGAGGGGACCTACAATGAGCAGTTCTTC. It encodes CSARDLEGTYNEQFF.

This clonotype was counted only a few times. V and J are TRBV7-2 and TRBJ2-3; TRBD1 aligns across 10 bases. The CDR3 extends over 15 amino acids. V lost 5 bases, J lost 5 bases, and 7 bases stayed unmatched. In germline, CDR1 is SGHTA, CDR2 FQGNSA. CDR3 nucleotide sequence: TGTGCCAGCAGCCCCCGGGACAGGGGATTAGATACGCAGTATTTT. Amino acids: CASSPRDRGLDTQYF.

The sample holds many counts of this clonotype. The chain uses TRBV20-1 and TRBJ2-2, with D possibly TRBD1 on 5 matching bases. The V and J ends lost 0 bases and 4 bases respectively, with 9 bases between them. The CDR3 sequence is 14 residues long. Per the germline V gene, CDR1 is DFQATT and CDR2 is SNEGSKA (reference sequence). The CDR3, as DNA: TGCAGTGCTAGAGATAGACAGATCACCGGGGAGCTGTTTTTT. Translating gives CSARDRQITGELFF.

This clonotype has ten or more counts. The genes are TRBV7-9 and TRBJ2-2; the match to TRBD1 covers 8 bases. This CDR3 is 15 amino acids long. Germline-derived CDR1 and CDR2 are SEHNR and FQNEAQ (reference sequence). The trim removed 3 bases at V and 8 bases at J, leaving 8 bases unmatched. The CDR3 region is CASSFIQGASGELFF. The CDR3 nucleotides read TGTGCCAGCAGCTTCATTCAGGGGGCGTCGGGGGAGCTGTTTTTT.

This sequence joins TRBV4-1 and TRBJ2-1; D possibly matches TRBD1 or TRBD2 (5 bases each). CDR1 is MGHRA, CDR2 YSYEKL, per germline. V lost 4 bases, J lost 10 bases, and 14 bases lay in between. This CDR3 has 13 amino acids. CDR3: CASSRIRDPEQFF. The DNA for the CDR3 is TGCGCCAGCAGCCGGATTCGGGACCCCGAGCAGTTCTTC.

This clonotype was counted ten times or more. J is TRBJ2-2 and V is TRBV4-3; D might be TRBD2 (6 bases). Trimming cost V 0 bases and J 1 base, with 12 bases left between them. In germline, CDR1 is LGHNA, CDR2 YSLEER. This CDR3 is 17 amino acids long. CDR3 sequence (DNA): TGCGCCAGCAGCCAAGAGGTGGGCGGGATGAACACCGGGGAGCTGTTTTTT. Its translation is CASSQEVGGMNTGELFF.

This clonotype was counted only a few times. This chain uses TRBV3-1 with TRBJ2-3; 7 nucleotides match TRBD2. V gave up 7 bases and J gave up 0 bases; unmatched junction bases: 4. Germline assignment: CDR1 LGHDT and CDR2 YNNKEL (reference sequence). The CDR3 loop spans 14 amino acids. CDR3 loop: CASNFGGSTDTQYF. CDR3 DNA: TGTGCCAGCAACTTCGGGGGGAGCACAGATACGCAGTATTTT.

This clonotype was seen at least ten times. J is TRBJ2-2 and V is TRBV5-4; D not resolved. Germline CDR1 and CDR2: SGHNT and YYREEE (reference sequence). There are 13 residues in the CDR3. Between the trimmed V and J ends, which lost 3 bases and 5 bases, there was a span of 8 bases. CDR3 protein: CASSSVLTGELFF. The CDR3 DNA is TGTGCCAGCAGCTCCGTTCTAACCGGGGAGCTGTTTTTT.

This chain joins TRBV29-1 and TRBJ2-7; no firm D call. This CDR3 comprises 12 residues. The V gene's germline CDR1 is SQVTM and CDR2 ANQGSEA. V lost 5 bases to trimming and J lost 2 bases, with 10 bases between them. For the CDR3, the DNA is TGCAGCGTTCTAAGGGATGCCTACGAGCAGTACTTC. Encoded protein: CSVLRDAYEQYF.

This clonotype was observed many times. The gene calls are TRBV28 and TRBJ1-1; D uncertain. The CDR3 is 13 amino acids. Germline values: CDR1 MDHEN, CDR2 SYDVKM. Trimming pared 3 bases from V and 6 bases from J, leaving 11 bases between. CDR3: CASSFGSISEAFF. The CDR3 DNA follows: TGTGCCAGCAGTTTCGGGTCTATCTCTGAAGCTTTCTTT.